Reported below is one T cell receptor (beta chain). The antigen is unknown. These data originate in a study of cytomegalovirus exposure and HLA in healthy donors. The PCR made use of 60 Vbeta and 13 Jbeta primers. Assay used: immunoSEQ multiplex PCR; TCRdb lists only in-frame clones, some missing. The data contain around 130,000 clones, 83% of them singletons. Germline V gene lookup returns CDR1 MDHEN and CDR2 SYDVKM. The CDR3 covers 18 residues. The germline V and J ends were trimmed by 2 bases and 1 base, with 20 bases remaining between them. General observations from the study: Reported performance of the classifier showed diagnosis of cytomegalovirus status with high specificity and sensitivity. HLA alleles were associated with fewer than 20,000 TCR beta sequences in a later analysis at 0.05 false discovery rate.

This sequence joins TRBV28 and TRBJ1-1; D gene unclear. Sequencing used PBMCs. This receptor was obtained from a girl aged 2 to 9 in good health and CMV-seronegative. CDR3 DNA sequence: TGTGCCAGCAGTTTAGTAATCCGGGTCGGCGGGTGGAACACTGAAGCTTTCTTT. As protein: CASSLVIRVGGWNTEAFF.